This TCR beta chain derives from a study of blood T cell repertoires in COVID-19. The protocol was immunoSEQ multiplex PCR, while the TCRdb copy is restricted to in-frame clones and leaves out a portion. The top ten hold roughly 4.4% of the sample, which has over 120,000 clones, over 65% seen once. This CDR3 is 17 amino acids long. Germline CDR1 reads LNHDA; CDR2 reads SQIVND (reference sequence). The germline V and J ends were trimmed by 1 base and 3 bases, with 16 bases remaining between them. Sequencing was carried out using peripheral blood. The receptor was derived from a human donor in a cohort sampled during active COVID-19. This rearrangement joins TRBV19 to TRBJ1-5; TRBD1 might be the D (5 bases). This CDR3 reads CASSIGQLRGINQPQHF. The DNA of the CDR3 is TGTGCCAGTAGTATAGGTCAGCTCCGGGGGATCAATCAGCCCCAGCATTTT.